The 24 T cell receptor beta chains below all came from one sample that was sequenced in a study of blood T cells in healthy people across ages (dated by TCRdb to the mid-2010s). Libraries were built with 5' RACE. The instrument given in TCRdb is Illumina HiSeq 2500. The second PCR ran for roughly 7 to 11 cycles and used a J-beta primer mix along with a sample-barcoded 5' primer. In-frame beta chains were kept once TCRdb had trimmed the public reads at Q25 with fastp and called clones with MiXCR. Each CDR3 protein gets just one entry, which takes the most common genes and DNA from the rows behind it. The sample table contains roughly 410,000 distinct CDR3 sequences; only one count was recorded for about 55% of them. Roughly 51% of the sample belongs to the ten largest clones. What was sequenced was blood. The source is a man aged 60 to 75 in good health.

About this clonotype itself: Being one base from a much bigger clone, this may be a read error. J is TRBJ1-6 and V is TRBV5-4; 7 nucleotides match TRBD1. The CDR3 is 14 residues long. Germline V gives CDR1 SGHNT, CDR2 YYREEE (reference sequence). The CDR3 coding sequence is TGTGCCTGCAGCCCTGGACAGGCTAATTCACCCCTCCACTTT. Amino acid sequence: CACSPGQANSPLHF. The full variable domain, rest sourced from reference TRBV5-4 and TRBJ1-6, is ETGVTQSPTHLIKTRGQQVTLRCSSQSGHNTVSWYQQALGQGPQFIFQYYREEENGRGNFPPRFSGLQFPNYSSELNVNALELDDSALYLCACSPGQANSPLHFGNGTRLTVT.

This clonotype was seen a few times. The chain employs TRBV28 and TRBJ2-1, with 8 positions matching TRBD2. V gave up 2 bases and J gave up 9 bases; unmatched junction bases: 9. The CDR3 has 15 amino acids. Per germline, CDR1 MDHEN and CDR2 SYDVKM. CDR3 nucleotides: TGTGCCAGCAGTTTAGCAGCGGGGGAAGGAAGTGAGCAGTTCTTC. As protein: CASSLAAGEGSEQFF. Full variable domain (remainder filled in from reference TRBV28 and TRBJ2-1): DVKVTQSSRYLVKRTGEKVFLECVQDMDHENMFWYRQDPGLGLRLIYFSYDVKMKEKGDIPEGYSVSREKKERFSLILESASTNQTSMYLCASSLAAGEGSEQFFGPGTRLTVL.

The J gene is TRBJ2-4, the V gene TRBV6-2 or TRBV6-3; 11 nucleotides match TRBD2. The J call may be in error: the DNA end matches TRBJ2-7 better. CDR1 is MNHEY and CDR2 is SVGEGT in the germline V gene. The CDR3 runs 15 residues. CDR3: CASTQLAGGPYEQYF. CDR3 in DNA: TGTGCCAGCACCCAATTAGCGGGAGGGCCCTACGAGCAGTACTTC.

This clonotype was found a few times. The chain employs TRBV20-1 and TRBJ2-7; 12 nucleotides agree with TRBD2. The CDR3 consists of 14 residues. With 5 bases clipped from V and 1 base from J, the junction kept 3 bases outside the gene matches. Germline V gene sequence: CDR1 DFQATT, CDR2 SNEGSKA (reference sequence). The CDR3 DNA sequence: TGCAGTGCTGCCGGACTAGCGGGGTCCTACGAGCAGTACTTC. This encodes CSAAGLAGSYEQYF.

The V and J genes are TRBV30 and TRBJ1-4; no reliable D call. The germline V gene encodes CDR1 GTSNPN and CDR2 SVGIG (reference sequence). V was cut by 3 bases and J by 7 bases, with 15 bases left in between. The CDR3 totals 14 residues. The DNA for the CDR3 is TGTGCCTGGAGCCGAGCAAGATTGGGTGAAAAACTGTTTTTT. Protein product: CAWSRARLGEKLFF.

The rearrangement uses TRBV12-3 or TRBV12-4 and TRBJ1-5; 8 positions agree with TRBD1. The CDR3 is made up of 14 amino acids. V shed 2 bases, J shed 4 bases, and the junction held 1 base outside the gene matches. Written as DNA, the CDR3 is TGTGCCAGCAGTTTACAGGGGGCGAATCAGCCCCAGCATTTT. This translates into CASSLQGANQPQHF.

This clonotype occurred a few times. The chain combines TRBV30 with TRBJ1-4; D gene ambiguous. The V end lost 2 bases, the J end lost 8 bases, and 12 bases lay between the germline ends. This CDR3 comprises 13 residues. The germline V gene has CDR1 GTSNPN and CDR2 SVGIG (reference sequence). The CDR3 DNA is TGTGCCTGGAGTACCCAGCTAAACGAAAAACTGTTTTTT. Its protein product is CAWSTQLNEKLFF.

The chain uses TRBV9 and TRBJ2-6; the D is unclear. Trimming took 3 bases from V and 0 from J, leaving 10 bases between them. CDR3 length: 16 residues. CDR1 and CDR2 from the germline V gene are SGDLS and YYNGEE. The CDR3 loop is CASSDLQDSGANVLTF. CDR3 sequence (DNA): TGTGCCAGCAGCGATTTACAAGACTCTGGGGCCAACGTCCTGACTTTC.

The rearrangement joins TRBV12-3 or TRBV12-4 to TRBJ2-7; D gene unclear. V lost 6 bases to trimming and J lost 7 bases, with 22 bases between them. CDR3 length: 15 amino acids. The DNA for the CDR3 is TGTGCCAGCAGCCGAGCTGACTCCTGGCTTGCGGAGCAGTACTTC. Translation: CASSRADSWLAEQYF.

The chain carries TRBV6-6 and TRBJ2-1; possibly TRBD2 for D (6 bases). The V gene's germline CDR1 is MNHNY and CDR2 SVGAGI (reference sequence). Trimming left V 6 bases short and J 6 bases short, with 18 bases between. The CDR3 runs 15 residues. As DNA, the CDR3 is TGTGCCAGCAGCGGGGGACGAGCGAGAGTCAATGAGCAGTTCTTC. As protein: CASSGGRARVNEQFF.

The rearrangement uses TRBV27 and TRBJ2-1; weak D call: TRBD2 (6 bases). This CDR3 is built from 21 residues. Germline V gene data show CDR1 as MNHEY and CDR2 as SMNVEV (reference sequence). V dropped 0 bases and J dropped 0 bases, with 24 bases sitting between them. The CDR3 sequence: CASSLSNSGLRGLSSYNEQFF. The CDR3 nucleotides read TGTGCCAGCAGTTTATCCAATAGCGGTCTGAGAGGGCTTAGCTCCTACAATGAGCAGTTCTTC.

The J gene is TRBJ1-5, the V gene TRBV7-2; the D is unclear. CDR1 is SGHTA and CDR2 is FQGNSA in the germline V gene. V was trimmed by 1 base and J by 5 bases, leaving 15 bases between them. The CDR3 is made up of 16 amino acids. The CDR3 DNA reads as TGTGCCAGCAGCTTAGATCTGTCACCGACTTATCAGCCCCAGCATTTT. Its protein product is CASSLDLSPTYQPQHF.

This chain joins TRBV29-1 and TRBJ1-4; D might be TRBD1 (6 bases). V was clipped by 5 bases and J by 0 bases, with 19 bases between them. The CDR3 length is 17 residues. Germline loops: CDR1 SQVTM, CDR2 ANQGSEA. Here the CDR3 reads CSVSSGGGFTTNEKLFF. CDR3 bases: TGCAGCGTTTCCTCCGGGGGGGGCTTCACAACTAATGAAAAACTGTTTTTT.

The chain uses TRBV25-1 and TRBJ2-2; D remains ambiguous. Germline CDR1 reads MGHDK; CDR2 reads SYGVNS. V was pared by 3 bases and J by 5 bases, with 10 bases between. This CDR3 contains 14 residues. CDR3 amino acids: CASSDATETGELFF. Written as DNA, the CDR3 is TGTGCCAGCAGTGACGCCACAGAAACCGGGGAGCTGTTTTTT.

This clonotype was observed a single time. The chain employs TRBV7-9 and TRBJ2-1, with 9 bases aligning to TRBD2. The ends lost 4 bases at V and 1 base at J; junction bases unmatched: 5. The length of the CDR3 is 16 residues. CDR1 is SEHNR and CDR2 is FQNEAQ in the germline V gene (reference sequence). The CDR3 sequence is CASSSGAGGSYNEQFF. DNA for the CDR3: TGTGCCAGCAGCTCCGGAGCGGGAGGTTCCTACAATGAGCAGTTCTTC.

The chain's CDR3 is CASRVDGAYEQYF. CDR3 coding DNA: TGTGCCAGCAGGGTGGACGGAGCCTACGAGCAGTACTTC. The gene calls are TRBV2 and TRBJ2-7; D remains ambiguous. V was shortened by 6 bases and J by 2 bases, with 11 bases between the two germline ends. The CDR3 has 13 amino acids. Germline V gene lookup returns CDR1 SNHLY and CDR2 FYNNEI. The full variable domain, rest sourced from reference TRBV2 and TRBJ2-7, is EPEVTQTPSHQVTQMGQEVILRCVPISNHLYFYWYRQILGQKVEFLVSFYNNEISEKSEIFDDQFSVERPDGSNFTLKIRSTKLEDSAMYFCASRVDGAYEQYFGPGTRLTVT.

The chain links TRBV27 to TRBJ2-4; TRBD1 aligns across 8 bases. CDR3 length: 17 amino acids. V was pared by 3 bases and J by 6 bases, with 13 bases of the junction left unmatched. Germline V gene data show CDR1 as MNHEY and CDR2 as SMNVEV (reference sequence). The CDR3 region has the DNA TGTGCCAGCAGTTTTTCGCTCAACAGGGGGTTGGGAAACATTCAGTACTTC. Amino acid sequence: CASSFSLNRGLGNIQYF.

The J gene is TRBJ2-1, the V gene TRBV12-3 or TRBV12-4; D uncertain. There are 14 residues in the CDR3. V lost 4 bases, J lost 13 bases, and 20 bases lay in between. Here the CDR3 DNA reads TGTGCCAGCAGTTCCCTACGGACGGAAGAGACCCAGTTCTTC. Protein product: CASSSLRTEETQFF.

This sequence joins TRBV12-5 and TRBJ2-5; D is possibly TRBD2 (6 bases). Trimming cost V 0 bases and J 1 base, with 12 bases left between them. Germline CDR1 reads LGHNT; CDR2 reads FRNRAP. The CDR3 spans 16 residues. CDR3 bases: TGTGCTAGTGGTTTGGTACTCGGGAGACTCCAAGAGACCCAGTACTTC. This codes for CASGLVLGRLQETQYF.

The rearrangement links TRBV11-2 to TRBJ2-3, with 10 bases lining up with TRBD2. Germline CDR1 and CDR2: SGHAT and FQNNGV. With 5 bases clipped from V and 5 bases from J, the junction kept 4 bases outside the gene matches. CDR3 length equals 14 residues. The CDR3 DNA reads TGTGCCAGCAGCATAAAGCGGGGGGGAGATACGCAGTATTTT. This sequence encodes CASSIKRGGDTQYF.

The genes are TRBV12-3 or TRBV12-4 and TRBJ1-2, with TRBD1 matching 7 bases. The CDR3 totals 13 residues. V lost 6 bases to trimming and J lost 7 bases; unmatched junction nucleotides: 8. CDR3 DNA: TGTGCCAGCAGCCATGACAGGGCCGGTGGCTACACCTTC. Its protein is CASSHDRAGGYTF.

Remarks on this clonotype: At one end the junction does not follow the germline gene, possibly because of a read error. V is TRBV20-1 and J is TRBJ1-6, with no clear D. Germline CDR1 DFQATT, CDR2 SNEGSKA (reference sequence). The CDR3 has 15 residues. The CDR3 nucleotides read TGCAGTGCTAGGAACGGGCCTCAGGTTAATTCACCCCCCCACTTT. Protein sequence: CSARNGPQVNSPPHF.

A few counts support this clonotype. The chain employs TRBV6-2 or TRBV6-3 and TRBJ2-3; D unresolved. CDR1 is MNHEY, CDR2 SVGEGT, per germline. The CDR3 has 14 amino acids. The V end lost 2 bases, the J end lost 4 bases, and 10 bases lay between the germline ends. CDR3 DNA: TGTGCCAGCAGTTACCCTCAAACGGCAGATACGCAGTATTTT. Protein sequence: CASSYPQTADTQYF.

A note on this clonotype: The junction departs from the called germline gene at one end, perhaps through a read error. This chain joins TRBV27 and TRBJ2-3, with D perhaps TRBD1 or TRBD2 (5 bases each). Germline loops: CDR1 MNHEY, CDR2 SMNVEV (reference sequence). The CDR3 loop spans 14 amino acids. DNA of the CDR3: TGTGCCAGCAGTCCCGGGACCTCAGCAGATGCGCAGTATTTT. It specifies CASSPGTSADAQYF.